These 15 T cell receptor beta chains share one sample of origin, sequenced in a study of T-cell reconstitution after alpha-beta-depleted transplantation in children. A library of TCRbeta sequences, prepared with unique molecular identifiers, was generated. TCRdb re-called the PCR reads with MiXCR, one entry per CDR3 protein. The sample records around 500,000 distinct CDR3 sequences, under 15% being singletons. The sample here was PBMCs from the stem cell graft donor, taken from the stem cell graft. These receptors originate from a human donor who donated a stem cell graft to a child with combined immunodeficiency.

This clonotype was picked up a small number of times. The chain joins TRBV4-3 to TRBJ2-7; 10 nucleotides line up with TRBD2. J was trimmed by 6 bases and V by 1 base; bases with no gene match: 9. The CDR3 totals 16 residues. CDR1 is LGHNA, CDR2 YSLEER, per germline. Written as DNA, the CDR3 is TGCGCCAGCAGCCAAGGGAGAGCTAGCGGGAGTAGCGAGCAGTACTTC. It encodes CASSQGRASGSSEQYF.

This clonotype was seen more than once but under ten times. The chain is built from TRBV4-2 and TRBJ1-1; D not certain. Germline V gives CDR1 LGHNA, CDR2 YNFKEQ. Trimming removed 0 bases at V and 5 bases at J, with 10 bases between. The CDR3 is made up of 14 amino acids. CDR3 coding DNA: TGTGCCAGCAGCCAAGACGCGAGGGTAACTGAAGCTTTCTTT. Its translation: CASSQDARVTEAFF.

The chain couples TRBV12-3 or TRBV12-4 to TRBJ2-5, with 7 bases identical to TRBD1. CDR3 length equals 14 residues. Trimming cost V 5 bases and J 3 bases; bases outside gene matches: 6. CDR3 in DNA: TGTGCCAGCAGTCCCGGGACAGCAGAAGAGACCCAGTACTTC. It encodes CASSPGTAEETQYF.

On this clonotype: It may be a read error: a sequence one base away is much more abundant. The V call is TRBV12-3 or TRBV12-4, the J call TRBJ1-1, with TRBD1 matching 7 bases. The CDR3 runs to 14 residues. The CDR3 protein is CASSLRTGNTEPFF. As DNA, the CDR3 is TGTGCCAGCAGTTTAAGGACAGGCAACACTGAACCTTTCTTT.

This clonotype occurred many times. This chain joins TRBV12-3 or TRBV12-4 and TRBJ1-1; possibly TRBD1 for D (6 bases). The CDR3 runs 14 residues. V lost 6 bases and J lost 1, with 12 bases in between. The CDR3 is CASSSGTTNTEAFF. The CDR3 bases are TGTGCCAGCAGCTCAGGGACAACGAACACTGAAGCTTTCTTT.

This chain links TRBV3-1 with TRBJ2-7, with 7 nucleotides matching TRBD2. This CDR3 spans 17 amino acids. The V gene's germline CDR1 is LGHDT and CDR2 YNNKEL (reference sequence). V shed 3 bases, J shed 5 bases, and the junction held 16 bases outside the gene matches. CDR3 sequence: CASSQKREDGGSNEQYF. The CDR3, as DNA: TGTGCCAGCAGCCAGAAGAGGGAAGACGGGGGGAGCAACGAGCAGTACTTC.

This chain links TRBV28 with TRBJ1-2; 7 bases map to TRBD1. The CDR3 covers 13 residues. Per germline, CDR1 MDHEN and CDR2 SYDVKM. V lost 2 bases and J lost 7; bases outside the gene matches: 4. In DNA, the CDR3 is TGTGCCAGCAGTTTACAGGGGGTACCTGGCTACACCTTC. Amino acids: CASSLQGVPGYTF.

This clonotype has more than one count but fewer than ten. This rearrangement joins TRBV2 to TRBJ2-1; 7 bases agree with TRBD2. Losses at the gene ends were 2 bases for V and 6 bases for J; bases not matched to a gene: 1. Germline V gives CDR1 SNHLY, CDR2 FYNNEI. The CDR3 covers 13 residues. The CDR3 coding sequence is TGTGCCAGCAGTGAATGGGGGGGCAATGAGCAGTTCTTC. Residues: CASSEWGGNEQFF.

The chain is built from TRBV7-8 and TRBJ2-7; the match to TRBD1 covers 7 bases. Germline V gene sequence: CDR1 SGHVS, CDR2 FQNEAQ. The CDR3 extends over 14 amino acids. V trimming: 3 bases; J trimming: 2 bases; junction bases outside the gene matches: 4. Here the CDR3 reads CASSFGTATYEQYF. The CDR3 region has the DNA TGTGCCAGCAGCTTTGGGACAGCTACCTACGAGCAGTACTTC.

There are many counts of this clonotype. V is TRBV5-1 and J is TRBJ2-5, with D possibly matching TRBD2 (6 bases). The V gene's germline CDR1 is SGHRS and CDR2 YFSETQ. The length of the CDR3 is 14 residues. Trimming removed 3 bases at V and 3 bases at J, with 12 bases between. The CDR3: CASSSITSKETQYF. The CDR3 region has the DNA TGCGCCAGCAGCTCCATTACTAGCAAAGAGACCCAGTACTTC.

V gene TRBV4-2 combines with J gene TRBJ1-5; D might be TRBD1 (5 bases). The CDR3 spans 15 residues. The germline V gene encodes CDR1 LGHNA and CDR2 YNFKEQ. The V and J ends lost 4 bases and 2 bases respectively, with 12 bases between them. CDR3 loop: CASSPGREGNQPQHF. The CDR3 bases are TGTGCCAGCAGCCCAGGGAGGGAGGGCAATCAGCCCCAGCATTTT.

J is TRBJ2-3 and V is TRBV7-3, with 15 bases aligning to TRBD2. With 2 bases clipped from V and 6 bases from J, the junction kept 9 bases outside the gene matches. Germline CDR1 is SGHTA and CDR2 is FQGTGA. CDR3 length equals 18 residues. In DNA, the CDR3 is TGTGCCAGCAGCTTATCAACCCGGGGGACTAGCGGGAGGGATACGCAGTATTTT. Translated, it gives CASSLSTRGTSGRDTQYF.

This chain uses TRBV3-1 with TRBJ1-5; no clear D. This CDR3 region has 13 residues. V was trimmed by 0 bases and J by 4 bases, leaving 4 bases between them. Germline CDR1 reads LGHDT; CDR2 reads YNNKEL (reference sequence). The CDR3 spells CASSQDKNQPQHF. CDR3 nucleotide sequence: TGTGCCAGCAGCCAAGATAAGAATCAGCCCCAGCATTTT.

This clonotype occurred many times. This sequence joins TRBV4-3 and TRBJ2-3, with D possibly matching TRBD1 (6 bases). This CDR3 comprises 14 residues. Germline V gene data show CDR1 as LGHNA and CDR2 as YSLEER. Trimming left V 2 bases short and J 2 bases short, with 8 bases between. The CDR3 DNA sequence: TGCGCCAGCAGCCAACACAGGGCCACAGATACGCAGTATTTT. Amino acid sequence: CASSQHRATDTQYF.

A few counts support this clonotype. The V gene is TRBV5-1, the J gene TRBJ2-1; D is ambiguous. The CDR3 has 14 amino acids. Germline values: CDR1 SGHRS, CDR2 YFSETQ. Trimming shortened V by 4 bases and J by 3 bases, and 11 bases separated the two germline ends. Written as DNA, the CDR3 is TGCGCCAGCAGCGACGGTAGATACTACAATGAGCAGTTCTTC. It codes for CASSDGRYYNEQFF.